The sequence of this T cell receptor beta chain was determined in a study of early T cells in non-severe SARS-CoV-2 infection. Study results and caveats: VDJdb-based annotation leaned toward anti-spike CD8 responses and missed private and CD4 specificities.

Individual cDNA molecules received unique molecular identifiers. TCRdb re-called the 5' RACE reads through MiXCR, storing one row per CDR3 protein. Of more than 50,000 distinct CDR3 sequences in the sample, around an eighth were seen once. The CDR3 has 15 residues. The V gene lost 5 bases and the J gene lost 0 bases, with 14 bases spanning the gap. CDR1 SEHNR and CDR2 FQNEAQ come from the germline V gene (reference sequence). The table lists this clonotype with a few counts. Its antigen remains unknown. The V gene is TRBV7-9, the J gene TRBJ2-7; possibly TRBD2 for D (6 bases). The receptor comes from an adult who was a healthcare worker with PCR-confirmed SARS-CoV-2 infection or an uninfected control (not recorded which). The material was whole blood, obtained at baseline. The CDR3 loop is CASSLGSLVSYEQYF. The DNA of the CDR3 is TGTGCCAGCAGCCTCGGGAGTCTGGTCTCCTACGAGCAGTACTTC.